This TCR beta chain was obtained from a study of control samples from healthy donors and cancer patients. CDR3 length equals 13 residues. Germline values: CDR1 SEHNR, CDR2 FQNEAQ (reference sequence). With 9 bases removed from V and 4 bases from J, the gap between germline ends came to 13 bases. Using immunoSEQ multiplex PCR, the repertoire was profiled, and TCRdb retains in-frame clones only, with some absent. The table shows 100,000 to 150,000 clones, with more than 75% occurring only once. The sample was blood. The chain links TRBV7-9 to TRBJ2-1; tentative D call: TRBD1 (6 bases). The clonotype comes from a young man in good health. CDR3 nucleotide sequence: TGTGCCAGTCCGGGACAACATTACAATGAGCAGTTCTTC. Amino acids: CASPGQHYNEQFF. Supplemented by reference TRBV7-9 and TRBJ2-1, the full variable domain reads DTGVSQNPRHKITKRGQNVTFRCDPISEHNRLYWYRQTLGQGPEFLTYFQNEAQLEKSRLLSDRFSAERPKGSFSTLEIQRTEQGDSAMYLCASPGQHYNEQFFGPGTRLTVL.